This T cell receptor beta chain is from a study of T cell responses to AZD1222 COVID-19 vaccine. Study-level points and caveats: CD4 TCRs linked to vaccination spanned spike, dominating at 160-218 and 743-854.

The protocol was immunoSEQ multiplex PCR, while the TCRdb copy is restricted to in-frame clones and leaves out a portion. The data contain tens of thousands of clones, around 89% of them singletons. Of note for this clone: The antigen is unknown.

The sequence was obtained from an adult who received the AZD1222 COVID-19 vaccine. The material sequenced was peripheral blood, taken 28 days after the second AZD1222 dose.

DNA of the CDR3: TGTGCCACCCAGGATTCCTATAATTCACCCCTCCACTTT. This encodes CATQDSYNSPLHF. The V gene is TRBV7-9, the J gene TRBJ1-6, with D unresolved. Trimming cost V 10 bases and J 1 base, with 8 bases left between them. CDR3 length: 13 amino acids. Looked up from germline, CDR1 is SEHNR and CDR2 is FQNEAQ (reference sequence).